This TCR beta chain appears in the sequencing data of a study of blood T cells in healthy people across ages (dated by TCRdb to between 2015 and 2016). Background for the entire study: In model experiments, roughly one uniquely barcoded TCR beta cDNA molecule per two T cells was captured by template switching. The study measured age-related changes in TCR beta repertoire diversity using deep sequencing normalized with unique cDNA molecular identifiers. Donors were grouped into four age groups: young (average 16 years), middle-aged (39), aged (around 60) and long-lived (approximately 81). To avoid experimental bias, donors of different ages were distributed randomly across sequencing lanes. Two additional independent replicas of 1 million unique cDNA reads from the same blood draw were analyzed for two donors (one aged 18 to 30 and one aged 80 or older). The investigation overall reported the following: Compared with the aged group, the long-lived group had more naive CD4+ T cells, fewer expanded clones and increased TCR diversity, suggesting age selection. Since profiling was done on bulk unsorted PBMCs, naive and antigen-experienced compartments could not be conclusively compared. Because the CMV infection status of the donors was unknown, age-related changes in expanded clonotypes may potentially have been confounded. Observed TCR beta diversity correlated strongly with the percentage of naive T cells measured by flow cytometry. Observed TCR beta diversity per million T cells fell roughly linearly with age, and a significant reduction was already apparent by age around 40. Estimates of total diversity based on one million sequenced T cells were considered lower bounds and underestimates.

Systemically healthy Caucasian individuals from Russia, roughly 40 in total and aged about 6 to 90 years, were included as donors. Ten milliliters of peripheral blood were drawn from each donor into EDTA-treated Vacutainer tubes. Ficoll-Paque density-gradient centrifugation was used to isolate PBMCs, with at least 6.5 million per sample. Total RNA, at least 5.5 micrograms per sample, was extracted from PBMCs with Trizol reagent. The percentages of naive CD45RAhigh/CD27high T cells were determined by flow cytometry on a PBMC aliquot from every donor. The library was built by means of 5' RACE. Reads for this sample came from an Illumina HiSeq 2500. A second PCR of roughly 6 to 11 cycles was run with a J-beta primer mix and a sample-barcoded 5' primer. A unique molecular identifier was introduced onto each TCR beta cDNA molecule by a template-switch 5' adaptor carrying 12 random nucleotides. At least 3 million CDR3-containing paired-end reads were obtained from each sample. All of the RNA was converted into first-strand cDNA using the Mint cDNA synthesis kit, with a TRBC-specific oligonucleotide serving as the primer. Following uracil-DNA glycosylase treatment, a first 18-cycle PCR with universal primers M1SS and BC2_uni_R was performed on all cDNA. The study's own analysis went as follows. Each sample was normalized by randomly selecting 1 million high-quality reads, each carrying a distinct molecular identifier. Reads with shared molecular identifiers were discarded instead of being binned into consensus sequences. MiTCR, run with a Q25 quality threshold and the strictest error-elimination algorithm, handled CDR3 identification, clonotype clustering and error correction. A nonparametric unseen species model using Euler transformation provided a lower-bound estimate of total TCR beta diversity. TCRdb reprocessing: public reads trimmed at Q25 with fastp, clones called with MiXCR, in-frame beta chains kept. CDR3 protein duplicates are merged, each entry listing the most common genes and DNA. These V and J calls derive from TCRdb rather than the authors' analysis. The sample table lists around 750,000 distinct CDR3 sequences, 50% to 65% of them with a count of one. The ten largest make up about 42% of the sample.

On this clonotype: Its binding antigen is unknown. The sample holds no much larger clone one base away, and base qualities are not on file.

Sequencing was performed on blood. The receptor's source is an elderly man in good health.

For the CDR3, the sequence is CATSDRGTETPDTQYF. The DNA is TGTGCCACCAGTGACAGAGGGACGGAGACACCTGATACGCAGTATTTT. The chain couples TRBV24-1 to TRBJ2-3, with the D gene tentatively TRBD1 or TRBD2, based on 5 matching bases in each. The CDR3 contains 16 residues, cysteine and phenylalanine counted. The read is trimmed to its CDR3 DNA, 48 bases read in frame from base 1. Between the V and J ends, shortened by 4 bases and 6 bases respectively, the junction contains 19 bases. Reading the germline V gene gives CDR1 KGHDR and CDR2 SFDVKD.